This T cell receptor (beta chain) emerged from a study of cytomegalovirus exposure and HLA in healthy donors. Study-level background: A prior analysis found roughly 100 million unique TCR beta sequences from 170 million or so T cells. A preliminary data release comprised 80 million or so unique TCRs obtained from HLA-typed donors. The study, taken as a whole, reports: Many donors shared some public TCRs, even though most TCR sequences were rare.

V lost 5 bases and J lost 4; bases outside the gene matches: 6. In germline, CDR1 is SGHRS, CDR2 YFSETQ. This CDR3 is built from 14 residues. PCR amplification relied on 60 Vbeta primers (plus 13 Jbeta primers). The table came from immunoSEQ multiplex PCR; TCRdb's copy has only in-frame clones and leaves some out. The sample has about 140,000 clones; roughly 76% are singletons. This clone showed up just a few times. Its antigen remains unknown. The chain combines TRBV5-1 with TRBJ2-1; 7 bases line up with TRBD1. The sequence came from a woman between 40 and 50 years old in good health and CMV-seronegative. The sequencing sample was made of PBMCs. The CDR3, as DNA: TGCGCCAGCAGAGGACAGGATTTTTACAATGAGCAGTTCTTC. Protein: CASRGQDFYNEQFF.